Listed here is a single TCR beta chain. Its antigen is not identified. Other DNA variants within this sample encode the same CDR3. The PCR ran on 60 Vbeta and 13 Jbeta primers. Repertoires were generated with immunoSEQ multiplex PCR, while TCRdb's copy carries only in-frame clones and drops some. The sample records about 170,000 clones, 79% being singletons. This specimen comes from a study of cytomegalovirus exposure and HLA in healthy donors. Trimming pared 0 bases from V and 7 bases from J, leaving 4 bases between. From germline, CDR1 is MGHRA and CDR2 YSYEKL. The CDR3 has 12 residues. Findings of the study overall: An apparent linkage of common viral pathogens to several of the most significant clusters emerged in a later analysis. Data from an earlier analysis indicated that most TCR beta V segments were productive either about 90% or about 30% of the time.

V and J are TRBV4-1 and TRBJ2-1; D call uncertain. This receptor was taken from a woman aged 50 to 60 in good health and CMV-seronegative. The specimen was PBMCs. The CDR3 sequence is CASSQDRNEQFF. The DNA of the CDR3 is TGCGCCAGCAGCCAAGATCGGAATGAGCAGTTCTTC.